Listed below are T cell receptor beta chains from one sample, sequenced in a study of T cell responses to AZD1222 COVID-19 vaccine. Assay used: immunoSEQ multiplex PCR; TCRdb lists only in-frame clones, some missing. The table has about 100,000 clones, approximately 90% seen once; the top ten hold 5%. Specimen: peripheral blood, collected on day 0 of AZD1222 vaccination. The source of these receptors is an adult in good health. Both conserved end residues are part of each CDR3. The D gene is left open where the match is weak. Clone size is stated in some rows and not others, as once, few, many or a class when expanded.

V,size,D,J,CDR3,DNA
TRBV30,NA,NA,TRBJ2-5,CAWSPLAAQETQYF,TGTGCCTGGAGTCCCCTTGCGGCCCAAGAGACCCAGTACTTC
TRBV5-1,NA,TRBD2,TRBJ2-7,CASSSRGGRYEQYF,TGCGCCAGCAGCTCCCGGGGGGGGCGCTACGAGCAGTACTTC
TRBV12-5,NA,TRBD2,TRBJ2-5,CASGLATSAGETQYF,TGTGCTAGTGGTTTGGCGACTAGCGCTGGAGAGACCCAGTACTTC
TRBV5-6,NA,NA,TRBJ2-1,CASSRLLAGPNEQFF,TGTGCCAGCAGCCGTCTCCTTGCAGGGCCCAATGAGCAGTTCTTC
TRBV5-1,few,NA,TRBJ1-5,CASNLLQGIGQPQHF,TGCGCCAGCAACCTTTTACAGGGAATAGGTCAGCCCCAGCATTTT
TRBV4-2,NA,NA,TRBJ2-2,CASAWGVNTGELFF,TGTGCCAGCGCCTGGGGGGTGAACACCGGGGAGCTGTTTTTT
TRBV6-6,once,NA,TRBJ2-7,CASSQGLSYEQYF,TGTGCCAGCAGTCAGGGCCTATCCTACGAGCAGTACTTC
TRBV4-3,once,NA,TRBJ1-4,CASSQDFGMREKLFF,TGCGCCAGCAGCCAAGATTTTGGGATGCGGGAAAAACTGTTTTTT
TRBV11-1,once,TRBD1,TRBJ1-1,CASSWDSALATEAFF,TGTGCCAGCAGCTGGGACAGCGCCTTGGCCACTGAAGCTTTCTTT
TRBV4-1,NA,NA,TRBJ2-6,CASSQERGSGANVLTF,TGCGCCAGCAGCCAAGAGCGGGGCTCTGGGGCCAACGTCCTGACTTTC
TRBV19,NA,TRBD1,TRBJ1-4,CASSPWTGTNEKLFF,TGTGCCAGTAGTCCTTGGACAGGGACTAATGAAAAACTGTTTTTT
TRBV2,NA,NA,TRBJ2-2,CASRWDTGELFF,TGTGCCAGCAGGTGGGACACCGGGGAGCTGTTTTTT
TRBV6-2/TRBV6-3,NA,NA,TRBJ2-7,CASSPLGSRRVEQYF,TGTGCCAGCAGTCCCCTCGGGTCGAGGAGGGTCGAGCAGTACTTC
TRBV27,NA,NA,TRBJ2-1,CASSFNPEYNEQFF,TGTGCCAGCAGTTTCAACCCCGAATACAATGAGCAGTTCTTC
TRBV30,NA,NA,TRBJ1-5,CAWSGGGRQPQHF,TGTGCCTGGAGTGGTGGGGGCAGGCAGCCCCAGCATTTT
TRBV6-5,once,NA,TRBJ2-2,CASRVEGLTGELFF,TGTGCCAGCAGAGTGGAGGGGCTCACCGGGGAGCTGTTTTTT
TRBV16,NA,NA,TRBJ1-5,CASSQSGGPSNQPQHF,TGTGCCAGCAGCCAATCGGGGGGACCCAGCAATCAGCCCCAGCATTTT
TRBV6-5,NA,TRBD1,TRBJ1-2,CASSGQAGYGYTF,TGTGCCAGCAGCGGACAGGCTGGCTATGGCTACACCTTC
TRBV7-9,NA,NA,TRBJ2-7,CASSLAPSRSSYEQYF,TGTGCCAGCAGCTTAGCCCCGTCCAGATCCTCCTACGAGCAGTACTTC
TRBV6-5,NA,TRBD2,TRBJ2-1,CASSSAGGLYNEQFF,TGTGCCAGCAGCTCCGCGGGAGGGCTCTACAATGAGCAGTTCTTC
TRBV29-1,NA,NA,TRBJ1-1,CSVRPGSGTEAFF,TGCAGCGTAAGACCGGGTAGCGGCACTGAAGCTTTCTTT
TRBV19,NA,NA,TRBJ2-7,CASRADVRSSYEQYF,TGTGCCAGTAGGGCGGACGTACGTTCATCCTACGAGCAGTACTTC
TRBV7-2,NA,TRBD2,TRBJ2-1,CASSLVAGTEQFF,TGTGCCAGCAGCTTGGTAGCGGGAACGGAGCAGTTCTTC
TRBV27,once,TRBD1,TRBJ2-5,CASWGQGRETQYF,TGTGCCAGCTGGGGACAGGGGAGAGAGACCCAGTACTTC
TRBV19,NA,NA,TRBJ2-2,CASSSPGRNTGELFF,TGTGCCAGTAGTTCCCCGGGACGGAACACCGGGGAGCTGTTTTTT
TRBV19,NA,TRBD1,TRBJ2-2,CASSIQGDTTGELFF,TGTGCCAGTAGTATACAGGGGGATACCACCGGGGAGCTGTTTTTT
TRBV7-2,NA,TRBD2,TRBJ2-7,CASSPTSVPYEQYF,TGTGCCAGCAGCCCTACTAGCGTACCGTACGAGCAGTACTTC
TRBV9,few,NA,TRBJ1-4,CASSGAGAHEKLFF,TGTGCCAGCAGCGGGGCGGGGGCTCACGAAAAACTGTTTTTT
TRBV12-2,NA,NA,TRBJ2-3,CASRLVTSGGRTSSTDTQYF,TGTGCAAGTCGCTTAGTCACTAGCGGGGGCCGAACCTCTAGCACAGATACGCAGTATTTT
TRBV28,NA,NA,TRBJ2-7,CASSLRDIVQWRYF,TGTGCCAGCAGTTTACGGGATATTGTGCAGTGGCGGTACTTC
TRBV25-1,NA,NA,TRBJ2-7,CASSEFIVQYF,TGTGCCAGCAGTGAATTTATCGTGCAGTACTTC
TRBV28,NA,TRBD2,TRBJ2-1,CASIRSGGWDNEQFF,TGTGCCAGCATCCGATCGGGAGGTTGGGACAATGAGCAGTTCTTC
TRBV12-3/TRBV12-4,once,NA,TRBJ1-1,CASSLASITEAFF,TGTGCCAGCAGTTTAGCGTCAATAACTGAAGCTTTCTTT
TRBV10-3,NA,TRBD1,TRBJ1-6,CAISDVTTGPNSPLHF,TGTGCCATCAGTGACGTGACGACAGGGCCGAATTCACCCCTCCACTTT
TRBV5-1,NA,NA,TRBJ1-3,CASSFGLSGNTIYF,TGCGCCAGCAGCTTCGGGCTCTCTGGAAACACCATATATTTT
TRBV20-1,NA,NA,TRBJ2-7,CSAGTYEQYF,TGCAGTGCAGGCACCTACGAGCAGTACTTC
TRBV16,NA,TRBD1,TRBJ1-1,CASSQKPTGGNTEAFF,TGTGCCAGCAGCCAGAAACCGACAGGGGGTAACACTGAAGCTTTCTTT
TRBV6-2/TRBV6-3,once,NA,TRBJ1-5,CASSYWTSGTGKQPQHF,TGTGCCAGCAGTTACTGGACTTCTGGCACAGGGAAACAGCCCCAGCATTTT
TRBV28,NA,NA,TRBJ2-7,CASNQAPSWEQYF,TGTGCCAGCAACCAGGCCCCCTCGTGGGAGCAGTACTTC
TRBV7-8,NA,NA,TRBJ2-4,CASSALKNIQYF,TGTGCCAGCAGCGCTCTCAAAAACATTCAGTACTTC
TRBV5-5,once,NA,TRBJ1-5,CASSRDTANQPQHF,TGTGCCAGCAGCCGGGACACTGCCAATCAGCCCCAGCATTTT
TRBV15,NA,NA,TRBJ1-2,CATSTDRSYGYTF,TGTGCCACCAGTACGGACAGATCTTATGGCTACACCTTC
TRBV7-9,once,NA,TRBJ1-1,CASSPDAGWLNTEAFF,TGTGCCAGCAGCCCAGACGCGGGGTGGCTGAACACTGAAGCTTTCTTT
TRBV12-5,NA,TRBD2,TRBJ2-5,CATKHQPLLAVYRETQYF,TGTGCTACCAAACACCAACCCTTACTAGCGGTCTATCGGGAGACCCAGTACTTC
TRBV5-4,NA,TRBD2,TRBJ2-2,CASSPGLAGRTGELFF,TGTGCCAGCAGCCCGGGACTAGCGGGCAGAACCGGGGAGCTGTTTTTT
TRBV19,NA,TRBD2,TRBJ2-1,CASSIDGAGGPGRQFF,TGTGCCAGTAGTATAGATGGAGCGGGAGGGCCGGGTCGGCAGTTCTTC
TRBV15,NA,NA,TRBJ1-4,CATSRRPGINEKLFF,TGTGCCACCAGCAGAAGGCCAGGAATTAATGAAAAACTGTTTTTT
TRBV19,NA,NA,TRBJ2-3,CASKGRAEGADTQYF,TGTGCCAGCAAGGGAAGGGCAGAAGGGGCAGATACGCAGTATTTT
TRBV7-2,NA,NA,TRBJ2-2,CASSLVWGGELFF,TGTGCCAGCAGCTTAGTATGGGGCGGGGAGCTGTTTTTT